These 2 T cell receptor beta chains originate from one sample sequenced in a study of shared clonotypes between healthy human individuals. Clones were read by immunoSEQ multiplex PCR, and TCRdb kept only the in-frame ones, dropping some. Of more than 2,000,000 clones in the sample, 90% to 95% were seen once. Sequencing was performed on naive CD4+ T cells sorted from blood. The subset: CD45RA+ positively selected. The receptors derive from a man between 18 and 29 years old in good health.

The chain has TRBV21-1 and TRBJ2-3; TRBD2, as called in the table, went unchecked against the DNA. TRBV21-1 is shown as a pseudogene. CDR3 length: 14 amino acids. In DNA form, the CDR3 reads TGTGCCAGCAGCACAGCGGGAGCGCCAGATACGCAGTATTTT. Translation gives CASSTAGAPDTQYF.

The rearrangement links TRBV7-9 to TRBJ2-5; 8 positions match TRBD2. The CDR3 is 18 amino acids. V lost 5 bases to trimming and J lost 0 bases; unmatched junction nucleotides: 14. Per germline, CDR1 SEHNR and CDR2 FQNEAQ (reference sequence). CDR3 bases: TGTGCCAGCAGCCGTAATGATGTTAGCGGGGCATACCAAGAGACCCAGTACTTC. It translates to CASSRNDVSGAYQETQYF. Looking up the rest from reference TRBV7-9 and TRBJ2-5 gives the full variable domain: DTGVSQNPRHKITKRGQNVTFRCDPISEHNRLYWYRQTLGQGPEFLTYFQNEAQLEKSRLLSDRFSAERPKGSFSTLEIQRTEQGDSAMYLCASSRNDVSGAYQETQYFGPGTRLLVL.